A single T cell receptor (beta chain) is shown here with its context. Its antigen is unknown. In nominal health when sampled, donors likely had unrecorded immune exposures nonetheless. These data are taken from a study of cytomegalovirus exposure and HLA in healthy donors. Broader study findings: Indistinguishable V segments, including TRBV6-2 and TRBV6-3, were excluded.

The CDR3 runs to 13 residues. From germline, CDR1 is MNHNY and CDR2 SVGAGI (reference sequence). V lost 2 bases, J lost 1 base, and 5 bases lay in between. The PCR contained 60 Vbeta and 13 Jbeta primers. Repertoires were generated with immunoSEQ multiplex PCR, while TCRdb's copy carries only in-frame clones and drops some. The data hold some 270,000 clones, with about 93% observed a single time. This chain uses TRBV6-6 with TRBJ2-5, with D uncertain. The sample consisted of PBMCs. The receptor's source is a girl aged 2 to 10 in good health and CMV-seronegative. Written as DNA, the CDR3 is TGTGCCAGCAGTTACACTATCCAAGAGACCCAGTACTTC. It specifies CASSYTIQETQYF.